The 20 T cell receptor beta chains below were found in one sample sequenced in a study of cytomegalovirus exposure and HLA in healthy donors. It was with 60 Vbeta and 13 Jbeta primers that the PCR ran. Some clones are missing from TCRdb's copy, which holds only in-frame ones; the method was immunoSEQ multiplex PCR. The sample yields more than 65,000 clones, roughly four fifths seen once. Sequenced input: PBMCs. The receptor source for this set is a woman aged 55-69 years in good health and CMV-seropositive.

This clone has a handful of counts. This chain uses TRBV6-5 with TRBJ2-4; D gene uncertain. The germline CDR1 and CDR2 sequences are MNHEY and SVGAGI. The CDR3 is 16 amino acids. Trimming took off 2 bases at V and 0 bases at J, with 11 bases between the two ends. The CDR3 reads CASSYMAFSAKNIQYF. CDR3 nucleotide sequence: TGTGCCAGCAGTTACATGGCTTTTTCAGCCAAAAACATTCAGTACTTC.

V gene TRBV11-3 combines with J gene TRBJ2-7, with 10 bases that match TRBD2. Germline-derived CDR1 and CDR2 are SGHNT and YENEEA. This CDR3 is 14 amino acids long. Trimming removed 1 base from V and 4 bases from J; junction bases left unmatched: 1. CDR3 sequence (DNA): TGTGCCAGCAGCTTAGCTAGCGGGGGATACGAGCAGTACTTC. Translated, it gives CASSLASGGYEQYF. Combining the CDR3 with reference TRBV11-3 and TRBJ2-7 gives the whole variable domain EAGVVQSPRYKIIEKKQPVAFWCNPISGHNTLYWYLQNLGQGPELLIRYENEEAVDDSQLPKDRFSAERLKGVDSTLKIQPAELGDSAVYLCASSLASGGYEQYFGPGTRLTVT.

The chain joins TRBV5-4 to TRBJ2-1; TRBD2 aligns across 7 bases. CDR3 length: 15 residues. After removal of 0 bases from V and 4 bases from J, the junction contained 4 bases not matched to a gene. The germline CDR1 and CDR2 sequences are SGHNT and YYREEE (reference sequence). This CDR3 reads CASSLDGGSYNEQFF. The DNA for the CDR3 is TGTGCCAGCAGCTTGGACGGGGGGTCATACAATGAGCAGTTCTTC.

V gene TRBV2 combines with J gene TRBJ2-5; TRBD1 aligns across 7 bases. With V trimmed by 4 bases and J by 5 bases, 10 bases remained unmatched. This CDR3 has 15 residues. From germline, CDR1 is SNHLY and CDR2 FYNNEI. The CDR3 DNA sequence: TGTGCCAGCAGTGCCGTGGACAGGCCGGGGGAGACCCAGTACTTC. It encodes CASSAVDRPGETQYF.

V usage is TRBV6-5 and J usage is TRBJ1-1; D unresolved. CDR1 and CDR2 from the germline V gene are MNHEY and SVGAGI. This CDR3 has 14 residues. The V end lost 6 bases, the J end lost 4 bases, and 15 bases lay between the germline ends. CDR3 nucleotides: TGTGCCAGCAGCCGACCAGGATTCGGCACTGAAGCTTTCTTT. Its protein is CASSRPGFGTEAFF.

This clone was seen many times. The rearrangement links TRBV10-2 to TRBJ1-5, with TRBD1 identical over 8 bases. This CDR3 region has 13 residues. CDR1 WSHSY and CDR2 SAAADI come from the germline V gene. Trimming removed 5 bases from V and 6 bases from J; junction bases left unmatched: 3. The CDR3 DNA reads TGCGCCAGCAGTTTAGGACAGGGTCAGCCCCAGCATTTT. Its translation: CASSLGQGQPQHF.

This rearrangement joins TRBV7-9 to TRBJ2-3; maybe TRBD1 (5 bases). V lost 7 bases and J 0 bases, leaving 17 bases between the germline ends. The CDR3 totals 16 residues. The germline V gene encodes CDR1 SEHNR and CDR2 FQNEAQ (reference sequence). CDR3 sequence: CASNSILGVSTDTQYF. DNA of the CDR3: TGTGCCAGCAACTCCATCCTAGGGGTCAGCACAGATACGCAGTATTTT.

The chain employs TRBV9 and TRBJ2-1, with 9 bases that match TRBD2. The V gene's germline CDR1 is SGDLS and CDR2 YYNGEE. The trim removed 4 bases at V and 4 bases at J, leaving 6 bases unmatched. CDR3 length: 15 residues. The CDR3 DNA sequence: TGTGCCAGCAGCCCAACTGGACTAGCGTACAATGAGCAGTTCTTC. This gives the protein CASSPTGLAYNEQFF. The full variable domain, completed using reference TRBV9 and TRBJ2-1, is DSGVTQTPKHLITATGQRVTLRCSPRSGDLSVYWYQQSLDQGLQFLIQYYNGEERAKGNILERFSAQQFPDLHSELNLSSLELGDSALYFCASSPTGLAYNEQFFGPGTRLTVL.

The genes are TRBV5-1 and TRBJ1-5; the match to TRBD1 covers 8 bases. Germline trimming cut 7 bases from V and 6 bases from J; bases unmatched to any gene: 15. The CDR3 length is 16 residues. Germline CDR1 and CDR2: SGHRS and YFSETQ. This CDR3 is CASCRWTGRGGQPQHF. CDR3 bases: TGCGCCAGCTGCCGTTGGACAGGGCGGGGGGGTCAGCCCCAGCATTTT.

CDR3 DNA sequence: TGTGCCAGCAGCTTTGGCAGATACACTGAAGCTTTCTTT. The encoded protein is CASSFGRYTEAFF. The chain couples TRBV11-3 to TRBJ1-1; the D is unclear. Trimming shortened V by 3 bases and J by 3 bases, and 8 bases separated the two germline ends. This CDR3 has 13 residues. From germline, CDR1 is SGHNT and CDR2 YENEEA.

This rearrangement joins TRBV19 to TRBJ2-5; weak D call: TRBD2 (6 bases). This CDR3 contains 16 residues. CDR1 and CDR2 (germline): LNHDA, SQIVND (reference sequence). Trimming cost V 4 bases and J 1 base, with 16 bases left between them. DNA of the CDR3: TGTGCCAGTAGTACCAAGGACTATTACCTCCAAGAGACCCAGTACTTC. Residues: CASSTKDYYLQETQYF.

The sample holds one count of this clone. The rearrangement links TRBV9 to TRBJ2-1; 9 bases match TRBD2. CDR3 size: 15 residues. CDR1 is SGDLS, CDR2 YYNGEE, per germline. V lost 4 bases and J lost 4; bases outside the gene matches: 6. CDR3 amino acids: CASSSSGSSYNEQFF. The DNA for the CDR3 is TGTGCCAGCAGCAGTAGCGGGAGTAGTTACAATGAGCAGTTCTTC.

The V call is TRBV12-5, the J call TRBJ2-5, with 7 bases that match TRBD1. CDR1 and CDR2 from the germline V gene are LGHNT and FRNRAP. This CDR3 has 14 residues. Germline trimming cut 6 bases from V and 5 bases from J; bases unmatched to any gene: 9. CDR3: CASGRQGGGETQYF. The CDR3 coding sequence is TGTGCTAGTGGCCGACAGGGTGGAGGCGAGACCCAGTACTTC.

CDR3 in amino acids: CASSQDHFKAFF. The CDR3 nucleotides are TGCGCCAGCAGCCAAGACCACTTTAAAGCTTTCTTT. V usage is TRBV4-1 and J usage is TRBJ1-1; no clear D gene. The V gene's germline CDR1 is MGHRA and CDR2 YSYEKL. The ends were cut back, 0 bases at V and 9 bases at J, with 8 bases in the middle. The CDR3 has 12 residues.

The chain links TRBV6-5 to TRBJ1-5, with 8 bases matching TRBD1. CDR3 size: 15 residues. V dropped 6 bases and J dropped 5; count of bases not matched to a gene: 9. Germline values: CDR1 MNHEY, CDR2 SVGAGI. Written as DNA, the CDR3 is TGTGCCAGCAGCAACCGGGGACAGGCTTATCAGCCCCAGCATTTT. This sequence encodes CASSNRGQAYQPQHF.

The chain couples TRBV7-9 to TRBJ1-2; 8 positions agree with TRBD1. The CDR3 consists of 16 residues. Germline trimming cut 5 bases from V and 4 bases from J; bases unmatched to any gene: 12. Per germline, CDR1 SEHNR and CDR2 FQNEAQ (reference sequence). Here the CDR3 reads CASSPFLMDRAYGYTF. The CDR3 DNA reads TGTGCCAGCAGCCCTTTTCTTATGGACAGGGCCTATGGCTACACCTTC.

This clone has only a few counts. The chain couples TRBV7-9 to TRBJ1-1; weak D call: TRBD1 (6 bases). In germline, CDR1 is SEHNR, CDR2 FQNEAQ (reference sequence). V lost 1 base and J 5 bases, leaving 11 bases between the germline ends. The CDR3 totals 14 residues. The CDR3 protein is CASSLGQGKTEAFF. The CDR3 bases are TGTGCCAGCAGCTTAGGTCAGGGGAAAACTGAAGCTTTCTTT.

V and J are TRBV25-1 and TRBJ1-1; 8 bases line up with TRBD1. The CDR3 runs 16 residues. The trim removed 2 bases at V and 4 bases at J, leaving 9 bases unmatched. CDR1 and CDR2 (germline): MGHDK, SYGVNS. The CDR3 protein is CASSESGTGLATEAFF. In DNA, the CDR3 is TGTGCCAGCAGTGAAAGTGGGACAGGCTTGGCCACTGAAGCTTTCTTT.

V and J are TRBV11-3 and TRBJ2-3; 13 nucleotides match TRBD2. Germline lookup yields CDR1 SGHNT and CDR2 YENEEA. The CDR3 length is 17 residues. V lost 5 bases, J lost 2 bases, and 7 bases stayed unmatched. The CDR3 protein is CASSRTSGGLYTDTQYF. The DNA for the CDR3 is TGTGCCAGCAGCCGGACTAGCGGGGGACTCTACACAGATACGCAGTATTTT.

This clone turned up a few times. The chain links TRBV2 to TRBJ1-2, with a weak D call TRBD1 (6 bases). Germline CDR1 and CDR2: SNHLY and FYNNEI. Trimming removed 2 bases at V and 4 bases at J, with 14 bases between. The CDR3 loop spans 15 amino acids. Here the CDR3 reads CASSEQGPTSYGYTF. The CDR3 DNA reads TGTGCCAGCAGTGAACAGGGGCCCACCTCCTATGGCTACACCTTC.